Here is one T cell receptor beta chain with its context. It lacks a known antigen. No much larger clonotype is one base removed from it; base qualities were not supplied. Sample time point, as interpreted from the label and publication: persistent/refractory GD, antithyroid drugs over 5 years with positive TRAb. RNA was extracted from PBMCs in TRIzol for both TCR sequencing and RNA sequencing. Graves' disease was diagnosed according to American Thyroid Association guidelines. The patients came from an endocrinology department in Xi'an, China. From each patient, about 8.9 milliliters of peripheral blood was collected into an EDTA anticoagulant tube. PBMCs were isolated by Ficoll Paque Plus density gradient separation without further T cell sorting. An Agilent 2100 Bioanalyzer and agarose gel were used to assess RNA quality, and a NanoDrop 2000 was used to measure RNA concentration. Library prep was done by multiplex PCR. Sequenced using an Illumina HiSeq 4000. TCR beta libraries were built with iRepertoire HTBI primers and Arm-PCR amplification of CDR3 regions. Gel purification was performed on PCR products prior to sequencing. Turning to the authors' computational methods: Across samples, about 64 TRBV and roughly 13 TRBJ segments were identified and used for gene usage analysis of CDR3 amino acid clonotypes. Filtered high-quality paired reads were merged into contigs using COPE and FqMerger. BLAST was used to align contigs to the IMGT TRBV, TRBD and TRBJ reference genes, and CDR3 was defined following IMGT. Highly expanded clones were defined as clonotypes with a frequency above 0.1%. Shannon entropy was used to measure repertoire diversity, and the Gini coefficient was used to measure V-J evenness. Clonotypes shared by more than one individual were considered public. TCRdb's own reprocessing of the public reads used fastp at Q25 and MiXCR and kept productive beta chains. Rows with a matching CDR3 protein are joined into one entry that keeps the most common DNA and genes. TCRdb, rather than the study authors, made the V and J calls. In all, the sample holds roughly 470,000 distinct CDR3 sequences, and less than 25% of those were seen once. 6.5% to 10% of the sample goes to the ten largest clones.

These data originate in a study of regulatory T cells in long-lasting Graves disease (dated by TCRdb to about 2021). Study-wide context: Persistent Graves' disease meant more than 5 years of antithyroid drug treatment with TSH receptor autoantibodies that stayed positive. Peripheral blood TCR sequencing and RNA sequencing compared persistent Graves' disease patients with newly diagnosed Graves' disease patients. The study was registered as a clinical trial and conducted in China. A total of around 33 samples underwent TCR sequencing, from about 13 patients with persistent Graves' disease and 20 or so patients with newly diagnosed Graves' disease. Antithyroid drugs had been taken for approximately ten years on average by persistent Graves' disease patients in the clinical cohort. The study at large found these results: TRBV28, TRBJ1-2 and TRBJ2-5 were preferentially used in persistent disease, while TRBV20-1 and TRBJ2-1 were favored in newly diagnosed disease. As a limitation, the authors acknowledged that the small sample size may reduce accuracy. The study examined only peripheral blood because the primary lesion, thyroid tissue, could not be accessed. Sequencing and analysis were limited to the TCR beta chain. Compared with newly diagnosed patients, persistent Graves' disease patients had lower TCR Shannon entropy and fewer highly expanded clones, which suggests clonal expansion. A larger number of public clonotypes was shared among persistent patients (2,741) than among newly diagnosed patients (around 870).

CDR1 is given as SGDLS and CDR2 as YYNGEE, both from the germline V gene. V and J lose 2 bases and 9 bases, and a span of 14 bases separates them. The CDR3 starts with the cysteine, ends with the phenylalanine, and has 13 residues. Left in the record is the CDR3 DNA by itself, 39 bases read in frame from the first base. The chain uses TRBV9 and TRBJ1-1; tentative D gene TRBD1, with 6 bases matching. The sequence was obtained from a female donor with Graves disease. Sequences were derived from peripheral blood mononuclear cells (PBMCs), sampled when the disease was refractory, from a patient treated with antithyroid drugs. The CDR3 protein: CASSVQGMGKAFF. The DNA sequence follows: TGTGCCAGCAGCGTCCAGGGGATGGGAAAAGCTTTCTTT.